Following are 11 T cell receptor beta chains from one sample sequenced in a study of blood T cell repertoires in COVID-19. Clones were sequenced by immunoSEQ multiplex PCR, and TCRdb holds only the in-frame ones, with some missing. The table lists about 260,000 clones, about 90% of them singletons. Source material: peripheral blood. These receptors all come from a woman in her thirties or forties with acute or convalescent COVID-19.

Remarks on this clone: Other DNA sequences within the sample encode an identical CDR3. The chain couples TRBV24-1 to TRBJ1-2; 7 nucleotides match TRBD1. The length of the CDR3 is 14 residues. Germline V gene data show CDR1 as KGHDR and CDR2 as SFDVKD. V lost 3 bases to trimming and J lost 2 bases; unmatched junction nucleotides: 2. CDR3 sequence reads: CATSDRQGNYGYTF. In nucleotides, the CDR3 is TGTGCCACCAGTGATCGACAGGGAAACTATGGCTACACCTTC.

This clone was picked up one time. The V call is TRBV5-8, the J call TRBJ1-5, with unresolved D. The CDR3 has 17 residues. Germline CDR1 reads SGHTS; CDR2 reads YDEGEE. V lost 3 bases and J lost 0, with 16 bases in between. Here the CDR3 DNA reads TGTGCCAGCAGCTCCCACACCTCGATAAATAGCAATCAGCCCCAGCATTTT. Protein sequence: CASSSHTSINSNQPQHF. The whole variable domain, filled in from reference TRBV5-8 and TRBJ1-5, reads EAGVTQSPTHLIKTRGQQATLRCSPISGHTSVYWYQQALGLGLQFLLWYDEGEERNRGNFPPRFSGRQFPNYSSELNVNALELEDSALYLCASSSHTSINSNQPQHFGDGTRLSIL.

The chain has TRBV6-5 and TRBJ1-4; 9 positions match TRBD1. CDR3 length: 15 residues. The junction had 6 bases not matched to a gene; V was cut back by 2 bases and J by 8 bases. Germline V gene data show CDR1 as MNHEY and CDR2 as SVGAGI. CDR3: CASSYGWGQGEKLFF. Written as DNA, the CDR3 is TGTGCCAGCAGTTACGGGTGGGGACAGGGCGAAAAACTGTTTTTT.

This clone was detected only once. The CDR3, as DNA: TGTGCCAGCAGCGCCCCTAGCGGGGTGCAGTTCTTC. This codes for CASSAPSGVQFF. The gene calls are TRBV12-3 or TRBV12-4 and TRBJ2-1; 9 bases agree with TRBD2. With V trimmed by 6 bases and J by 12 bases, 6 bases remained unmatched. This CDR3 has 12 amino acids.

The gene calls are TRBV11-2 and TRBJ1-2, with D unresolved. The ends were cut back, 0 bases at V and 1 base at J, with 9 bases in the middle. Per germline, CDR1 SGHAT and CDR2 FQNNGV. The CDR3 covers 15 residues. Here the CDR3 reads CASSLETWLNYGYTF. The CDR3 DNA sequence: TGTGCCAGCAGCTTAGAGACATGGCTTAACTATGGCTACACCTTC.

This chain links TRBV7-3 with TRBJ2-3, with 7 bases fitting TRBD2. Germline CDR1 and CDR2: SGHTA and FQGTGA. With V trimmed by 2 bases and J by 1 base, 3 bases remained unmatched. The CDR3 has 15 amino acids. The CDR3 DNA reads TGTGCCAGCAGCTTAGGGGCGGGGGGCACAGATACGCAGTATTTT. Its translation is CASSLGAGGTDTQYF.

This chain links TRBV19 with TRBJ1-2, with 7 bases that match TRBD1. The CDR3 totals 15 residues. The germline gives CDR1 LNHDA, CDR2 SQIVND (reference sequence). The J segment lost 4 bases and the V segment lost 0 bases, leaving 5 bases of the junction unmatched. DNA for the CDR3: TGTGCCAGTAGTATAGAGACAGGGTCCCCCTATGGCTACACCTTC. This sequence encodes CASSIETGSPYGYTF.

This clone was seen just once. The rearrangement joins TRBV7-9 to TRBJ2-1, with 10 bases aligning to TRBD2. V lost 5 bases, J lost 9 bases, and 7 bases stayed unmatched. The CDR3 is 14 amino acids. CDR1 and CDR2 (germline): SEHNR, FQNEAQ (reference sequence). The CDR3 DNA is TGTGCCAGCAGCCCTCCAATAGCGGGGGGTGAGCAGTTCTTC. Residues: CASSPPIAGGEQFF.

The chain couples TRBV6-5 to TRBJ1-5, with a tentative D call TRBD1 (5 bases). The CDR3 loop spans 15 amino acids. Per germline, CDR1 MNHEY and CDR2 SVGAGI. Trimming cost V 7 bases and J 3 bases, with 16 bases left between them. The DNA for the CDR3 is TGTGCCAGCACCTTGATTGGACACCTCAATCAGCCCCAGCATTTT. The encoded protein is CASTLIGHLNQPQHF.

V is TRBV5-5 and J is TRBJ2-5, with 11 positions matching TRBD2. This CDR3 region has 16 residues. The ends lost 2 bases at V and 3 bases at J; junction bases unmatched: 6. CDR1 is SGHKS and CDR2 is YYEKEE in the germline V gene (reference sequence). For the CDR3, the DNA is TGTGCCAGCAGCTTCCCGGGACTAGCGGCAAAAGAGACCCAGTACTTC. This encodes CASSFPGLAAKETQYF.

In its sample, this clone was seen once. This chain links TRBV5-4 with TRBJ2-5; 7 nucleotides line up with TRBD1. The V gene end was trimmed by 0 bases and the J gene end by 4 bases; junction bases not matched to a gene: 6. The CDR3 runs 15 residues. The V gene's germline CDR1 is SGHNT and CDR2 YYREEE (reference sequence). The CDR3 DNA reads as TGTGCCAGCAGCTTGGGTAATCGGGACAGAGAGACCCAGTACTTC. This translates into CASSLGNRDRETQYF.